A single sample is the source of the 25 T cell receptor beta chains below, sequenced in a study of blood T cells in healthy people across ages (dated by TCRdb to the mid-2010s). To prepare the library, 5' RACE was applied. Sequencer: Illumina HiSeq 2500. The second PCR ran for roughly 7 to 11 cycles and used a J-beta primer mix along with a sample-barcoded 5' primer. Through fastp at Q25 and MiXCR, TCRdb rebuilt clones from the public reads, retaining in-frame beta chains. CDR3 protein duplicates are merged, each entry listing the most common genes and DNA. This sample has approximately 880,000 distinct CDR3 sequences in its table, and roughly 52% of those were observed once. About an eighth of the sample rests with the top ten. The sequencing input was blood. These TCRs come from a man under 40 in good health.

This clonotype showed up just once. The chain is built from TRBV9 and TRBJ2-1; maybe TRBD1 (5 bases). Germline assignment: CDR1 SGDLS and CDR2 YYNGEE. The CDR3 extends over 15 amino acids. The V end lost 0 bases, the J end lost 7 bases, and 14 bases lay between the germline ends. The CDR3, as DNA: TGTGCCAGCAGCGTAGCTCCAGGGATGGGAAATGAGCAGTTCTTC. Protein sequence: CASSVAPGMGNEQFF.

The V and J genes are TRBV6-2 or TRBV6-3 and TRBJ2-4, with 11 nucleotides matching TRBD2. The germline V gene encodes CDR1 MNHEY and CDR2 SVGEGT. V shed 2 bases and J 14 bases; nucleotides not matched to a gene: 8. The CDR3 sequence is 14 residues long. CDR3 residues: CASSYTSGGTREYF. The DNA of the CDR3 is TGTGCCAGCAGTTACACTAGCGGGGGTACACGGGAGTACTTC.

The chain combines TRBV7-6 with TRBJ2-5; 11 positions agree with TRBD2. The J segment lost 13 bases and the V segment lost 2 bases, leaving 6 bases of the junction unmatched. This CDR3 spans 13 amino acids. Germline values: CDR1 SGHVS, CDR2 FNYEAQ. DNA for the CDR3: TGTGCCAGCAGCTTAACAACTAGCGGGAGTGTGTACTTC. Translated, it gives CASSLTTSGSVYF. Combining the CDR3 with reference TRBV7-6 and TRBJ2-5 gives the whole variable domain GAGVSQSPRYKVTKRGQDVALRCDPISGHVSLYWYRQALGQGPEFLTYFNYEAQQDKSGLPNDRFSAERPEGSISTLTIQRTEQRDSAMYRCASSLTTSGSVYFGPGTRLLVL.

The gene calls are TRBV3-1 and TRBJ2-7; D ambiguous. The CDR3 has 16 residues. Germline assignment: CDR1 LGHDT and CDR2 YNNKEL (reference sequence). V lost 1 base and J 6 bases, leaving 19 bases between the germline ends. CDR3 sequence reads: CASSQGRTFSVGEQYF. In nucleotides, the CDR3 is TGTGCCAGCAGCCAAGGACGTACCTTTTCCGTTGGCGAGCAGTACTTC.

Notes on this clonotype: A much larger clone lies a single base off, so this may be a read error. The chain is built from TRBV9 and TRBJ2-7; D possibly corresponds to TRBD1 (7 bases). This CDR3 region has 14 residues. Per germline, CDR1 SGDLS and CDR2 YYNGEE. Trimming stripped 3 bases from V and 3 bases from J, with 13 bases between. CDR3 residues: CASSEAQGGYEQYF. CDR3 bases: TGTGCCAGCAGCGAGGCTCAGGGGGGCTACGAGCAGTACTTC.

The V and J genes are TRBV5-1 and TRBJ2-1; TRBD2 is a possible D gene (5 bases). The CDR3 totals 16 residues. V lost 0 bases to trimming and J lost 7 bases, with 17 bases between them. Germline CDR1 reads SGHRS; CDR2 reads YFSETQ. CDR3 region: CASSLEGRGYTNEQFF. CDR3 bases: TGCGCCAGCAGCTTGGAAGGCCGGGGATATACAAATGAGCAGTTCTTC.

The chain is built from TRBV29-1 and TRBJ1-1, with D unclear. CDR1 and CDR2 (germline): SQVTM, ANQGSEA. V lost 7 bases and J 6 bases, leaving 15 bases between the germline ends. The length of the CDR3 is 12 residues. CDR3 nucleotides: TGCAGCGCCGATGAACTTAACGCTGAAGCTTTCTTT. Encoded protein: CSADELNAEAFF.

The V call is TRBV4-1, the J call TRBJ2-1; D is unclear. V shed 4 bases and J shed 5 bases, with 15 bases lying between them. Germline loops: CDR1 MGHRA, CDR2 YSYEKL. CDR3 size: 15 residues. DNA of the CDR3: TGCGCCAGCAGCCGAGGATTTATAGGGAACAATGAGCAGTTCTTC. Translated, it gives CASSRGFIGNNEQFF.

This clonotype is a singleton in its sample. J is TRBJ1-5 and V is TRBV4-2; TRBD1 is a possible D gene (5 bases). This CDR3 region has 15 residues. CDR1 and CDR2 from the germline V gene are LGHNA and YNFKEQ. Deletions cut 0 bases from V and 4 bases from J, with 10 bases between. The CDR3 region has the DNA TGTGCCAGCAGCCAAGATTCGAGGGGAAATCAGCCCCAGCATTTT. It is translated as CASSQDSRGNQPQHF.

The chain couples TRBV6-5 to TRBJ2-1; 7 bases agree with TRBD1. The CDR3 totals 15 residues. Germline-derived CDR1 and CDR2 are MNHEY and SVGAGI. Trimming cost V 6 bases and J 6 bases; bases outside gene matches: 11. In DNA form, the CDR3 reads TGTGCCAGCAGGGAAGGGACAGCCGCTTTCAATGAGCAGTTCTTC. This codes for CASREGTAAFNEQFF.

There are a few counts of this clonotype. This chain connects TRBV6-5 to TRBJ2-3, with 8 bases aligning to TRBD1. CDR3 length: 15 amino acids. Germline lookup yields CDR1 MNHEY and CDR2 SVGAGI. The J segment lost 4 bases and the V segment lost 7 bases, leaving 10 bases of the junction unmatched. In DNA form, the CDR3 reads TGTGCCAGCAAATTGGACAGGGTCATCGCAGATACGCAGTATTTT. Translation: CASKLDRVIADTQYF.

This clonotype showed up just a few times. The rearrangement links TRBV27 to TRBJ1-5; tentative D call: TRBD1 (5 bases). The CDR3 runs to 15 residues. Germline loops: CDR1 MNHEY, CDR2 SMNVEV (reference sequence). V gave up 6 bases and J gave up 1 base, with 13 bases separating them. The CDR3 DNA reads as TGTGCCAGCAGGCCCAACCGGGGGAGCAATCAGCCCCAGCATTTT. Its translation is CASRPNRGSNQPQHF.

On this clonotype: This CDR3 is missing its conserved last phenylalanine or tryptophan, likely due to a read error. The J gene is TRBJ1-5, the V gene TRBV5-6; D uncertain. Per germline, CDR1 SGHDT and CDR2 YYEEEE. Trimming removed 0 bases from V and 5 bases from J, with 9 bases in between. The CDR3 has 14 residues. Here the CDR3 reads CASSLEGIHQPQHY. CDR3 coding DNA: TGTGCCAGCAGCTTGGAAGGGATTCATCAGCCCCAGCATTAT.

The chain couples TRBV20-1 to TRBJ1-1, with TRBD1 matching 8 bases. V gave up 3 bases and J gave up 4 bases; unmatched junction bases: 7. This CDR3 region has 14 residues. Germline CDR1 reads DFQATT; CDR2 reads SNEGSKA (reference sequence). The CDR3 region is CSARRDRQGTEAFF. The CDR3 nucleotides are TGCAGTGCTAGGCGGGACAGGCAAGGCACTGAAGCTTTCTTT.

This chain connects TRBV5-1 to TRBJ2-1, with D tentatively TRBD1 (7 bases). Germline assignment: CDR1 SGHRS and CDR2 YFSETQ. This CDR3 region has 13 residues. V was clipped by 4 bases and J by 10 bases, with 15 bases between them. In nucleotides, the CDR3 is TGCGCCAGCAGCCCAGACAGGGAGGACGAGCAGTTCTTC. It specifies CASSPDREDEQFF.

The V and J genes are TRBV6-5 and TRBJ2-4; TRBD2 agrees at 11 bases. The CDR3 consists of 14 residues. The junction had 5 bases not matched to a gene; V was cut back by 4 bases and J by 9 bases. Looked up from germline, CDR1 is MNHEY and CDR2 is SVGAGI. Here the CDR3 reads CASSSSLAGGIQYF. In nucleotides, the CDR3 is TGTGCCAGCAGTTCCTCCCTAGCGGGGGGCATTCAGTACTTC.

The chain couples TRBV7-9 to TRBJ1-1; D remains ambiguous. Trimming pared 5 bases from V and 2 bases from J, leaving 15 bases between. This CDR3 comprises 15 residues. Germline CDR1 is SEHNR and CDR2 is FQNEAQ (reference sequence). The CDR3 is CASSPDGRFNTEAFF. Written as DNA, the CDR3 is TGTGCCAGCAGCCCCGACGGACGGTTTAACACTGAAGCTTTCTTT.

The CDR3 DNA follows: TGTGCCTGGAGTGTTGGCAGCTACGAGCAGTACTTC. Translating gives CAWSVGSYEQYF. The J gene is TRBJ2-7, the V gene TRBV30, with unresolved D. Germline CDR1 GTSNPN, CDR2 SVGIG (reference sequence). Trimming shortened V by 0 bases and J by 3 bases, and 6 bases separated the two germline ends. The CDR3 length is 12 residues.

This clonotype was detected many times. J is TRBJ2-5 and V is TRBV4-3, with D unresolved. V lost 0 bases to trimming and J lost 5 bases, with 13 bases between them. Germline-derived CDR1 and CDR2 are LGHNA and YSLEER. The CDR3 consists of 15 residues. In nucleotides, the CDR3 is TGCGCCAGCAGCCAAGATGACGACCTGAGGGAGACCCAGTACTTC. It is translated as CASSQDDDLRETQYF.

CDR3 sequence reads: CSVEASGGFTDTQYF. CDR3 in DNA: TGCAGCGTTGAGGCTAGCGGGGGGTTCACAGATACGCAGTATTTT. The genes are TRBV29-1 and TRBJ2-3, with 11 bases identical to TRBD2. The CDR3 contains 15 residues. Germline lookup yields CDR1 SQVTM and CDR2 ANQGSEA. J was trimmed by 2 bases and V by 3 bases; bases with no gene match: 4.

This clonotype was seen a handful of times. The chain is built from TRBV12-3 or TRBV12-4 and TRBJ1-2; D not resolved. V dropped 6 bases and J dropped 4 bases, with 12 bases sitting between them. This CDR3 is 13 amino acids long. The CDR3 DNA reads TGTGCCAGCAGCAAAGACGACACCTATGGCTACACCTTC. This encodes CASSKDDTYGYTF.

This clonotype was seen repeatedly, ten times or more. The V gene is TRBV2, the J gene TRBJ2-1; 10 bases agree with TRBD1. This CDR3 has 16 amino acids. J was trimmed by 4 bases and V by 1 base; bases with no gene match: 4. CDR1 and CDR2 (germline): SNHLY, FYNNEI. The CDR3, as DNA: TGTGCCAGCAGTGAAGGGGGGACAGGGGTTTACAATGAGCAGTTCTTC. Its translation is CASSEGGTGVYNEQFF.

The rearrangement uses TRBV12-3 or TRBV12-4 and TRBJ2-1, with 9 bases identical to TRBD2. The CDR3 runs 13 residues. V lost 8 bases and J lost 2; bases outside the gene matches: 1. CDR3 bases: TGTGCCAGCCGCGGGGGGGCCTACAATGAGCAGTTCTTC. Residues: CASRGGAYNEQFF.

The chain links TRBV3-1 to TRBJ2-2; perhaps TRBD2 as D (6 bases). V was cut by 1 base and J by 1 base, with 7 bases left in between. The CDR3 sequence is 15 residues long. CDR1 is LGHDT and CDR2 is YNNKEL in the germline V gene (reference sequence). CDR3 region: CASSQGSGNTGELFF. The CDR3 DNA sequence: TGTGCCAGCAGCCAAGGTAGCGGGAACACCGGGGAGCTGTTTTTT.

Comment on this clonotype: A read error is possible here, since a much larger clone lies one base away. No conserved phenylalanine or tryptophan is present at the end of the CDR3, so a read error is the likely explanation. V usage is TRBV6-2 or TRBV6-3 and J usage is TRBJ2-5; 7 nucleotides match TRBD1. The germline gives CDR1 MNHEY, CDR2 SVGEGT. The CDR3 covers 15 residues. Trimming removed 4 bases from V and 4 bases from J; junction bases left unmatched: 9. The CDR3 bases are TGTGCCAGCAGTTCTCAGGGGGAACGAAGAGAGACCCAGTACTCC. Protein product: CASSSQGERRETQYS.